This T cell receptor (beta chain) was sequenced during a study of control samples from healthy donors and cancer patients. Data came from immunoSEQ multiplex PCR; TCRdb stores just in-frame clones and leaves some out. The sample shows 170,000 or so clones, 90% to 95% of them seen only once. The ends were cut back, 4 bases at V and 7 bases at J, with 11 bases in the middle. Per germline, CDR1 MNHEY and CDR2 SMNVEV (reference sequence). This CDR3 is 13 amino acids long. This chain links TRBV27 with TRBJ1-5; D ambiguous. Material: blood. The sequence was collected from a man aged 30-40 years in good health. The CDR3 bases are TGTGCCAGCAGTTCCCACGGCAGGCAGCCCCAGCATTTT. It translates to CASSSHGRQPQHF.